These T cell receptor beta chains were read from a single sample in a study of shared clonotypes between healthy human individuals. Clones were sequenced by immunoSEQ multiplex PCR, and TCRdb holds only the in-frame ones, with some missing. The sample yields about 1 million clones, approximately 68% seen once. The sample was memory CD4+ T cells sorted from blood. All receptors derive from a man between 18 and 35 years old in good health. CDR3s include the opening cysteine and the closing phenylalanine or tryptophan. The order of the fields is clone size, J gene, V gene, CDR3 protein. Rows may omit the clone size; those that give it use once, few, many or a size class.

clone_size: few
j_call: TRBJ1-2
v_call: TRBV18
cdr3_aa: CASSPSTPAHYGYTF

clone_size: NA
j_call: TRBJ2-7
v_call: TRBV30
cdr3_aa: CAWGRFSYEQYF

clone_size: NA
j_call: TRBJ1-2
v_call: TRBV25-1
cdr3_aa: CASSEYMGSSGYTF

clone_size: once
j_call: TRBJ2-1
v_call: TRBV10-3
cdr3_aa: CAISGTGGLNEQFF

clone_size: NA
j_call: TRBJ2-7
v_call: TRBV28
cdr3_aa: CASSLPRSYEQYF

clone_size: NA
j_call: TRBJ2-1
v_call: TRBV4-1
cdr3_aa: CASSPSPGSSYNEQFF

clone_size: NA
j_call: TRBJ1-2
v_call: TRBV6-5
cdr3_aa: CASRGRQPNYGYTF

clone_size: NA
j_call: TRBJ2-3
v_call: TRBV27
cdr3_aa: CASSLRATVLYGTDTQYF

clone_size: NA
j_call: TRBJ1-1
v_call: TRBV18
cdr3_aa: CASSPNINTEAFF

clone_size: NA
j_call: TRBJ2-3
v_call: TRBV7-2
cdr3_aa: CASSLGAGGPGSSTDTQYF

clone_size: NA
j_call: TRBJ2-3
v_call: TRBV7-2
cdr3_aa: CASSRMGLAAEDTQYF

clone_size: NA
j_call: TRBJ2-1
v_call: TRBV2
cdr3_aa: CASSRGSVGNEQFF

clone_size: NA
j_call: TRBJ1-2
v_call: TRBV5-1
cdr3_aa: CASRYDPENLYNYGYTF

clone_size: NA
j_call: TRBJ2-2
v_call: TRBV9
cdr3_aa: CASSVAGTSNTGELFF

clone_size: NA
j_call: TRBJ2-3
v_call: TRBV6-6
cdr3_aa: CASSHGLVTDTQYF

clone_size: NA
j_call: TRBJ2-7
v_call: TRBV30
cdr3_aa: CALGGTLYEQYF

clone_size: many
j_call: TRBJ1-6
v_call: TRBV2
cdr3_aa: CASSAQSSYNSPLHF

clone_size: NA
j_call: TRBJ2-3
v_call: TRBV5-4
cdr3_aa: CASKRDRGSTDTQYF

clone_size: NA
j_call: TRBJ2-2
v_call: TRBV28
cdr3_aa: CASSLPPGLADTGELFF

clone_size: NA
j_call: TRBJ1-5
v_call: TRBV7-2
cdr3_aa: CASRRQGDQPQHF

clone_size: NA
j_call: TRBJ2-3
v_call: TRBV4-1
cdr3_aa: CASSQGTSGSRTSTDTQYF

clone_size: NA
j_call: TRBJ2-2
v_call: TRBV27
cdr3_aa: CASSLIFGRTNTGELFF